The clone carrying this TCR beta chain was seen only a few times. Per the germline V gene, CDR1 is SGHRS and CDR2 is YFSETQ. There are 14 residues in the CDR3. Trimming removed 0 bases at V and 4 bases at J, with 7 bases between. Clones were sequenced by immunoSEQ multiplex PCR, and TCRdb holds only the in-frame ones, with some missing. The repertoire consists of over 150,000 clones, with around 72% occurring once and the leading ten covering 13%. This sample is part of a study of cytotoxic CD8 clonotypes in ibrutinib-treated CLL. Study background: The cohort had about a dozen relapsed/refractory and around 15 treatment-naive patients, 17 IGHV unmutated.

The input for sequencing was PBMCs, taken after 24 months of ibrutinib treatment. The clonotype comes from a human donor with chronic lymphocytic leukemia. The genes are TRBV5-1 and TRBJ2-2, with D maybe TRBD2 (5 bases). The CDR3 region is CASSLGLATGELFF. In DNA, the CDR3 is TGCGCCAGCAGCTTGGGGCTAGCCACCGGGGAGCTGTTTTTT.